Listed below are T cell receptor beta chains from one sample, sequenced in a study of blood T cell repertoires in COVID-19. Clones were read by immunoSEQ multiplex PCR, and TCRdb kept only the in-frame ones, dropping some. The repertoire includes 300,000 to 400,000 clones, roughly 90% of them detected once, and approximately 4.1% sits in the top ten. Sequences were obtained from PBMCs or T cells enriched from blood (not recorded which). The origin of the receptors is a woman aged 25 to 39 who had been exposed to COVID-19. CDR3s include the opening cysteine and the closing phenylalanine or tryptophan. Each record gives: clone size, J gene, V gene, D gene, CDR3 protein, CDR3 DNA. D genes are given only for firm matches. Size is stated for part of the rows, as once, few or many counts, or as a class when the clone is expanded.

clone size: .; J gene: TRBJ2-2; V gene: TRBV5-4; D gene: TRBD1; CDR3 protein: CASSPDRVGTGELFF; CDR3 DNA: TGTGCCAGCAGCCCAGACAGGGTCGGTACCGGGGAGCTGTTTTTT
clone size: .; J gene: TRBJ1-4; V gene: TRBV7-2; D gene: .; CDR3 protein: CASSSKGGANEKLFF; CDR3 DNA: TGTGCCAGCAGCTCCAAGGGAGGGGCTAATGAAAAACTGTTTTTT
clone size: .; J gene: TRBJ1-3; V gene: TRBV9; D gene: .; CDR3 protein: CASSPRGGGNVDGNTIYF; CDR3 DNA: TGTGCCAGCAGCCCCCGAGGCGGAGGGAACGTCGATGGAAACACCATATATTTT
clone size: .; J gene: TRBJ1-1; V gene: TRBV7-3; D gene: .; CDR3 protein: CASSLTLLGGSNTEAFF; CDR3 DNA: TGTGCCAGCAGCTTAACCCTCCTAGGGGGAAGTAACACTGAAGCTTTCTTT
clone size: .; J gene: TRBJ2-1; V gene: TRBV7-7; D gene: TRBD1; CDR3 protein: CASSLPTGGAGEQFF; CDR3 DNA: TGTGCCAGCAGCTTGCCGACAGGGGGCGCAGGTGAGCAGTTCTTC
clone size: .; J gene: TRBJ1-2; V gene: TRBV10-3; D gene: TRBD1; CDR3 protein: CAISDKGAYGYTF; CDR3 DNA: TGTGCCATCAGTGATAAGGGGGCGTATGGCTACACCTTC
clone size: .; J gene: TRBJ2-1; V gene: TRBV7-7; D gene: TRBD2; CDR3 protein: CASSSITSGGAEQFF; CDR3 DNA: TGTGCCAGCAGCTCAATAACTAGCGGGGGGGCTGAGCAGTTCTTC
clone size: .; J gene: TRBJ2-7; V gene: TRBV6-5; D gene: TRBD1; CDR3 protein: CASSYPGPGGYEQYF; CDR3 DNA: TGTGCCAGCAGTTACCCAGGGCCAGGGGGCTACGAGCAGTACTTC
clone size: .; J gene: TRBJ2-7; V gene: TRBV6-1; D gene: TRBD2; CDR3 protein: CASSEHAGLAGATYEQYF; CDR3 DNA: TGTGCCAGCAGTGAACATGCGGGACTAGCGGGGGCAACCTACGAGCAGTACTTC
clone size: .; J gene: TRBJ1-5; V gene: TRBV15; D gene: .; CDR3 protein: CATSRDRAWDQPQHF; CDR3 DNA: TGTGCCACCAGCAGAGACAGGGCGTGGGATCAGCCCCAGCATTTT
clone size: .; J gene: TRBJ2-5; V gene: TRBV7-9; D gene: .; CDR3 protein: CASSSTFLETQYF; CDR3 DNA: TGTGCCAGCAGCAGTACATTCCTGGAGACCCAGTACTTC
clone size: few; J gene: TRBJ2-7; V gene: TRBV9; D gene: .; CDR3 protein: CASGEAYEQYF; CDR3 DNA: TGTGCCAGCGGAGAAGCCTACGAGCAGTACTTC
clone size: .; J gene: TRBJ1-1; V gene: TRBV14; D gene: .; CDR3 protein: CASSQAKGKGKNTEAFF; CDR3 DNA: TGTGCCAGCAGCCAAGCGAAGGGGAAGGGAAAGAACACTGAAGCTTTCTTT
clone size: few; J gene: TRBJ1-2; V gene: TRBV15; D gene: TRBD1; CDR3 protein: CATSRWTGGKDYGYTF; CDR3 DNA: TGTGCCACCAGCAGATGGACAGGGGGCAAAGACTATGGCTACACCTTC
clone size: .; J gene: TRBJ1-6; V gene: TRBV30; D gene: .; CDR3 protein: CAWSESGGGSPLHF; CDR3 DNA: TGTGCCTGGAGTGAAAGTGGGGGCGGGTCACCCCTCCACTTT
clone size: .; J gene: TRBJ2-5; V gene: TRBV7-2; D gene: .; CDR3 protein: CASSNGETQYF; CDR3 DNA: TGTGCCAGCAGCAACGGAGAGACCCAGTACTTC
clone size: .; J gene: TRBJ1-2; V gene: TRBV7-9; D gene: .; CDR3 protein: CASSSAEAGIYGYTF; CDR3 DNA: TGTGCCAGCAGCTCCGCGGAAGCCGGGATCTATGGCTACACCTTC
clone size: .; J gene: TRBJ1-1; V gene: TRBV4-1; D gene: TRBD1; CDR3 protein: CASSQVLGGRRTEAFF; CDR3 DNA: TGCGCCAGCAGCCAAGTATTAGGGGGCAGGCGCACTGAAGCTTTCTTT
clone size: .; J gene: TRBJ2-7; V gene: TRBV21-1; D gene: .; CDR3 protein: CASSKPVCRGRGSSYEQYF; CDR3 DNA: TGTGCCAGCAGCAAACCAGTCTGCCGGGGAAGGGGGAGTTCCTACGAGCAGTACTTC
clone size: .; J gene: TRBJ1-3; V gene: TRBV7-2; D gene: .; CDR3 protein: CASSLAGGSGNTIYF; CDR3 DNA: TGTGCCAGCAGCTTAGCGGGGGGGTCTGGAAACACCATATATTTT
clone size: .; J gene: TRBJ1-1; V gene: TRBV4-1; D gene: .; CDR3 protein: CASSQDSLRTEAFF; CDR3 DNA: TGCGCCAGCAGCCAAGACTCATTGAGGACTGAAGCTTTCTTT
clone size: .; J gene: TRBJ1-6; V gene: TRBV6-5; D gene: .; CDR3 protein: CASSYTGNYNSPLHF; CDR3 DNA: TGTGCCAGCAGTTACACCGGGAACTATAATTCACCCCTCCACTTT
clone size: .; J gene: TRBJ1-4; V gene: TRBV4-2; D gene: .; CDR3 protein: CASSQVRGSTNEKLFF; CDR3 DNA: TGTGCCAGCAGCCAAGTCCGAGGGTCAACTAATGAAAAACTGTTTTTT
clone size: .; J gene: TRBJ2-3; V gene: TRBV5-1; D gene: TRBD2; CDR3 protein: CASSLDGGGAADTQYF; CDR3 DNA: TGCGCCAGCAGCTTGGACGGCGGGGGGGCCGCAGATACGCAGTATTTT
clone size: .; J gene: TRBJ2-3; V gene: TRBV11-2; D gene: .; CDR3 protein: CASSPLRASTDTQYF; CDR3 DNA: TGTGCCAGCAGCCCCCTCAGGGCTAGCACAGATACGCAGTATTTT
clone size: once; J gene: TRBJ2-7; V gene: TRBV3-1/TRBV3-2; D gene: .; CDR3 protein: CASSQDRVHEQYF; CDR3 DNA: TGTGCCAGCAGCCAAGACCGGGTCCACGAGCAGTACTTC
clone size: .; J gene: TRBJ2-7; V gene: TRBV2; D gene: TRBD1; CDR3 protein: CASRVTGAEQYF; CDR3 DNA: TGTGCCAGCAGGGTCACAGGGGCCGAGCAGTACTTC
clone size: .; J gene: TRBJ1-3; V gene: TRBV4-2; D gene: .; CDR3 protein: CASSQEVGSGNTIYF; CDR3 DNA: TGTGCCAGCAGCCAAGAAGTCGGGTCTGGAAACACCATATATTTT
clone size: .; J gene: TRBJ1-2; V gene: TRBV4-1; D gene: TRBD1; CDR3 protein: CASSPERDRATGYTF; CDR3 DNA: TGCGCCAGCAGCCCTGAACGGGACAGGGCAACTGGCTACACCTTC
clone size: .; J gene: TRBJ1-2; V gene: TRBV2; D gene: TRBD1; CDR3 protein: CASSERQGGSYGYTF; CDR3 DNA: TGTGCCAGCAGTGAACGGCAGGGGGGTTCCTATGGCTACACCTTC
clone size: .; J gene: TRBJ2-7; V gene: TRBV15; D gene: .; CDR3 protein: CATSREGDYEQYF; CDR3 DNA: TGTGCCACCAGCAGAGAAGGAGACTACGAGCAGTACTTC
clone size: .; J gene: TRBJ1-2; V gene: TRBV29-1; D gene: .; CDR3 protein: CSVEVEDGIGALYGYTF; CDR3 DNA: TGCAGCGTTGAAGTTGAGGATGGGATAGGGGCCCTCTATGGCTACACCTTC
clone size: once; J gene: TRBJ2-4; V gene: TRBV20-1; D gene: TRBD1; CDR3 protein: CSASQGAVGNIQYF; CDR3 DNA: TGCAGTGCTAGTCAGGGGGCAGTCGGAAACATTCAGTACTTC
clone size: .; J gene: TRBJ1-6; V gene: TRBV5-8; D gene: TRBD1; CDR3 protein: CASSQDRVYSPLHF; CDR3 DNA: TGTGCCAGCAGCCAGGACAGGGTTTATTCACCCCTCCACTTT
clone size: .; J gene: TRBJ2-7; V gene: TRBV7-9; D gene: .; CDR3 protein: CASSLGATYEQYF; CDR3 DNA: TGTGCCAGCAGCTTGGGGGCCACCTACGAGCAGTACTTC
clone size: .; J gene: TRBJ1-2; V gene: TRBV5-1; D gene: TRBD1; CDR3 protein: CASSSIRTGTNYGYTF; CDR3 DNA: TGCGCCAGCAGCTCGATTAGGACAGGGACCAACTATGGCTACACCTTC
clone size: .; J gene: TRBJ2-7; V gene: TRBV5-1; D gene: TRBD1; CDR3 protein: CASSLVGGQGYEQYF; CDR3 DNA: TGCGCCAGCAGCTTGGTAGGGGGACAGGGCTACGAGCAGTACTTC
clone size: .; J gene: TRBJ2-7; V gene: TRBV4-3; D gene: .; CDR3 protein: CASSQSRGTYEQYF; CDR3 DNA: TGCGCCAGCAGCCAGTCCCGGGGGACCTACGAGCAGTACTTC
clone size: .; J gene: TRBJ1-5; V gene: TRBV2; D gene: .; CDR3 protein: CASSAGTSNQPQHF; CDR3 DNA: TGTGCCAGCAGCGCCGGGACATCCAATCAGCCCCAGCATTTT
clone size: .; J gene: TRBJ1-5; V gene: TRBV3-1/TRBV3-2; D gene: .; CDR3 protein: CASSQAGGGQPQHF; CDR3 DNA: TGTGCCAGCAGCCAAGCGGGAGGGGGACAGCCCCAGCATTTT
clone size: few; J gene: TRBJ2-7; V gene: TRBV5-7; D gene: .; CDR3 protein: CASSAGSRRGLQYF; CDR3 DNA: TGTGCCAGCAGCGCTGGATCGCGGAGGGGATTGCAGTACTTC
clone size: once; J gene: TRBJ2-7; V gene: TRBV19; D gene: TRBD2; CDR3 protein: CASSRTSVTYEQYF; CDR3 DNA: TGTGCCAGTAGCAGGACTAGCGTAACCTACGAGCAGTACTTC